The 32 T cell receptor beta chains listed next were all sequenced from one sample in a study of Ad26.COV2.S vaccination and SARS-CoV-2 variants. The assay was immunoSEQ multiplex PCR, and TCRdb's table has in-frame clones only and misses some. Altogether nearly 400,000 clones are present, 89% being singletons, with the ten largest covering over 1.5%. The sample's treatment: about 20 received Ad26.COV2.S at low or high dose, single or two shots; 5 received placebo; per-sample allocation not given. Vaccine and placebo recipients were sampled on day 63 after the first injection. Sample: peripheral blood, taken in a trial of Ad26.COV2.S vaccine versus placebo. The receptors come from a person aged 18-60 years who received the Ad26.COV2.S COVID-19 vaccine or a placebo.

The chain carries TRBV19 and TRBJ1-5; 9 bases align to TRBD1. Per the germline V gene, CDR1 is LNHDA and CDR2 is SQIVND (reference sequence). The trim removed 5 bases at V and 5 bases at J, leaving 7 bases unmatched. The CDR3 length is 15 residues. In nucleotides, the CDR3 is TGTGCCAGTAGTGACACGGGACAGGGTCATCAGCCCCAGCATTTT. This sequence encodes CASSDTGQGHQPQHF.

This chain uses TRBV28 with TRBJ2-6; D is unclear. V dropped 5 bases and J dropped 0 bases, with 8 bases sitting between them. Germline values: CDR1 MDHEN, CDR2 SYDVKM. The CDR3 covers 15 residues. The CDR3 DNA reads TGTGCCAGCAGTCGCCCCCACTCTGGGGCCAACGTCCTGACTTTC. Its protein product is CASSRPHSGANVLTF.

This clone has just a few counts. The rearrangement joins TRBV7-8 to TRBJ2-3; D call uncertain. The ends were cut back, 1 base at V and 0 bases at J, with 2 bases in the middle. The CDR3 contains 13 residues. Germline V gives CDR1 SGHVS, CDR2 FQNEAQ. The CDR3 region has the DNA TGTGCCAGCAGCTTAGGAAGCACAGATACGCAGTATTTT. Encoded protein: CASSLGSTDTQYF.

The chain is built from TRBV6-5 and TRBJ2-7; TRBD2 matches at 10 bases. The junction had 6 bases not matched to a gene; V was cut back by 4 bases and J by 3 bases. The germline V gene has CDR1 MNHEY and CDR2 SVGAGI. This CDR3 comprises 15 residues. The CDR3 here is CASSSTTSGVYEQYF. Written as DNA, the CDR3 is TGTGCCAGCAGTTCCACAACTAGCGGGGTCTACGAGCAGTACTTC.

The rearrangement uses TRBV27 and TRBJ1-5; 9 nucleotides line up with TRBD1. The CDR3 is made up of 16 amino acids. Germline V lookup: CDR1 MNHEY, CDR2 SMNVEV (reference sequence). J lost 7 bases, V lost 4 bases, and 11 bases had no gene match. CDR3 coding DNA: TGTGCCAGCAGTTCCCAGAGTTACAGGGGGCGGCAGCCCCAGCATTTT. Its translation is CASSSQSYRGRQPQHF.

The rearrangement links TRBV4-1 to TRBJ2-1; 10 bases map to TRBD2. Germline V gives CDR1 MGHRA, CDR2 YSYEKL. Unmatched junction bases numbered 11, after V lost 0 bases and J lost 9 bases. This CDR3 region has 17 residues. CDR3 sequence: CASSQDLASGSGGEQFF. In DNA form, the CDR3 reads TGCGCCAGCAGCCAAGATCTTGCTAGCGGGAGCGGGGGTGAGCAGTTCTTC.

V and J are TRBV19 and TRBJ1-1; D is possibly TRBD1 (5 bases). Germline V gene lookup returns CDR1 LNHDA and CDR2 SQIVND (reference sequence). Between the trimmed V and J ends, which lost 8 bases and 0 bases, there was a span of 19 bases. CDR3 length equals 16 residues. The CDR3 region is CASSDTIFLMNTEAFF. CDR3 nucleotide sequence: TGTGCCAGTTCGGACACCATTTTCCTAATGAACACTGAAGCTTTCTTT.

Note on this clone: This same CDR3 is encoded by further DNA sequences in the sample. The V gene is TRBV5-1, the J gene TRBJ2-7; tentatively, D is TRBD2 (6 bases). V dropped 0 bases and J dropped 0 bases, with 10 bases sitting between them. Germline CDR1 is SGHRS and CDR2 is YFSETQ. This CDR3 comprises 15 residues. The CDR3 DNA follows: TGCGCCAGCAGCTTGGGACTAGGGAGCTCCTACGAGCAGTACTTC. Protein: CASSLGLGSSYEQYF.

CDR3 amino acids: CATSRADQGPKLFF. The CDR3 DNA sequence: TGTGCCACCAGCAGAGCGGACCAGGGGCCCAAACTGTTTTTT. The rearrangement joins TRBV15 to TRBJ1-4; D may be TRBD1 (6 bases). V was shortened by 1 base and J by 11 bases, with 14 bases between the two germline ends. The germline V gene has CDR1 LNHNV and CDR2 YYDKDF (reference sequence). The CDR3 length is 14 residues. Full variable domain (outside the CDR3, taken from reference TRBV15 and TRBJ1-4): DAMVIQNPRYQVTQFGKPVTLSCSQTLNHNVMYWYQQKSSQAPKLLFHYYDKDFNNEADTPDNFQSRRPNTSFCFLDIRSPGLGDTAMYLCATSRADQGPKLFFGSGTQLSVL.

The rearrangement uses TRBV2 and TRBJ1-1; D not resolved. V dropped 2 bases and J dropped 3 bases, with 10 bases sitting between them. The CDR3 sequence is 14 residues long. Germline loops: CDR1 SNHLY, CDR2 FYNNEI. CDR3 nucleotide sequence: TGTGCCAGCAGTGAAACCGGGATAGACACTGAAGCTTTCTTT. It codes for CASSETGIDTEAFF.

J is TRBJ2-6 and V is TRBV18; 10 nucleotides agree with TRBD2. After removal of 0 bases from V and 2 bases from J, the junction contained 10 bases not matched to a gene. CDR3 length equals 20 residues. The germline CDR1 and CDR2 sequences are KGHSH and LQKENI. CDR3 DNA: TGTGCCAGCTCACCACCAAGAATAGCGGGAGGATCAACTGGGGCCAACGTCCTGACTTTC. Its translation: CASSPPRIAGGSTGANVLTF.

The CDR3 reads CASKTSGGSSYEQYF. The CDR3 coding sequence is TGTGCCAGTAAAACTAGCGGGGGAAGCTCCTACGAGCAGTACTTC. This chain connects TRBV19 to TRBJ2-7, with 11 bases that match TRBD2. The germline V gene has CDR1 LNHDA and CDR2 SQIVND (reference sequence). The CDR3 is 15 amino acids. With V trimmed by 7 bases and J by 0 bases, 5 bases remained unmatched.

The CDR3 bases are TGTGCCAGCAGCTTGGCAGAGATTTCCTACGAGCAGTACTTC. Translating it yields CASSLAEISYEQYF. The chain uses TRBV11-1 and TRBJ2-7; D is uncertain. CDR3 length equals 14 residues. Trimming left V 3 bases short and J 1 base short, with 10 bases between. In germline, CDR1 is SGHAT, CDR2 FQDESV (reference sequence). The variable domain in full, completed from reference TRBV11-1 and TRBJ2-7, reads EAEVAQSPRYKITEKSQAVAFWCDPISGHATLYWYRQILGQGPELLVQFQDESVVDDSQLPKDRFSAERLKGVDSTLKIQPAELGDSAMYLCASSLAEISYEQYFGPGTRLTVT.

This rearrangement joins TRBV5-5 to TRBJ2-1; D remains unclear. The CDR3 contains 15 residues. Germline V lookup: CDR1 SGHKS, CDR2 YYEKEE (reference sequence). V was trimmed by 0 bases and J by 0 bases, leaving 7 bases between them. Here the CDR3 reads CASSLEGSSYNEQFF. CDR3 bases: TGTGCCAGCAGCTTGGAAGGATCCTCCTACAATGAGCAGTTCTTC. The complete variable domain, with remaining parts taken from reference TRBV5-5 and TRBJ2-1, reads DAGVTQSPTHLIKTRGQQVTLRCSPISGHKSVSWYQQVLGQGPQFIFQYYEKEERGRGNFPDRFSARQFPNYSSELNVNALLLGDSALYLCASSLEGSSYNEQFFGPGTRLTVL.

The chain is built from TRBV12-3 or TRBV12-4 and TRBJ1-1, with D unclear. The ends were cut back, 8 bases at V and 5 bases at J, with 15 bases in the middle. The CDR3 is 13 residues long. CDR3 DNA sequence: TGTGCCAGCCGTCTCTTTATCCAGACTGAAGCTTTCTTT. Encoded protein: CASRLFIQTEAFF.

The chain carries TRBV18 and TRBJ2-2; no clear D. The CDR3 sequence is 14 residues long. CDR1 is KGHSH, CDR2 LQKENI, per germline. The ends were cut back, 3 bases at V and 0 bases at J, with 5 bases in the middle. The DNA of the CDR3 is TGTGCCAGCTCACCCAACACGAACACCGGGGAGCTGTTTTTT. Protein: CASSPNTNTGELFF.

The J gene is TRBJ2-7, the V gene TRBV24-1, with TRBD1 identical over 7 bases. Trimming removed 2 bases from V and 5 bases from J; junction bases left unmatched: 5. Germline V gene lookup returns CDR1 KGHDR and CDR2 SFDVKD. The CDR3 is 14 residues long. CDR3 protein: CATSDSRQGDEQYF. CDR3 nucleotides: TGTGCCACCAGTGATTCAAGACAGGGCGACGAGCAGTACTTC.

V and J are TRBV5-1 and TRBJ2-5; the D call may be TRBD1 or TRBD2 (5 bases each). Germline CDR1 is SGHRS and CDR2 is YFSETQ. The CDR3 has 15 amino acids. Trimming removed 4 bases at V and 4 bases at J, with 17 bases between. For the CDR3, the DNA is TGCGCCAGCAGCCAGATGCCGGGACCCGGAGAGACCCAGTACTTC. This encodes CASSQMPGPGETQYF.

The CDR3 sequence is CAISESSNIQYF. For the CDR3, the DNA is TGTGCCATCAGTGAGTCGTCAAACATTCAGTACTTC. The V call is TRBV10-3, the J call TRBJ2-4; unclear D gene. This CDR3 region has 12 residues. Germline CDR1 and CDR2: ENHRY and SYGVKD. V lost 0 bases and J 6 bases, leaving 3 bases between the germline ends.

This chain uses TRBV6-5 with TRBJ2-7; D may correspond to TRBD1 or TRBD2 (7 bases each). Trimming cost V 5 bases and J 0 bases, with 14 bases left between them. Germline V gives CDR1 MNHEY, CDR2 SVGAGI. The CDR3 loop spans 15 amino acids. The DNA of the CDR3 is TGTGCCAGCAGTCCAGGGGGGGACCCCTCCTACGAGCAGTACTTC. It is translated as CASSPGGDPSYEQYF.

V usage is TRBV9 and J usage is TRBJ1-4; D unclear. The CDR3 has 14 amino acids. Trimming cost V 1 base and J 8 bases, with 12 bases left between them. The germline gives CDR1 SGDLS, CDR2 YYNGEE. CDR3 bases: TGTGCCAGCAGCGTAAATGAGTTTTCGGAAAAACTGTTTTTT. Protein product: CASSVNEFSEKLFF.

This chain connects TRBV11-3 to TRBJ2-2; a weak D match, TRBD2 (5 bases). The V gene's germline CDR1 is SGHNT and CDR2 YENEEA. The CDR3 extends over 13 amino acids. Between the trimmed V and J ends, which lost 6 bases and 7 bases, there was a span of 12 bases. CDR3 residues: CASSRLEGGELFF. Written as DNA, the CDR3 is TGTGCCAGCAGTCGGCTAGAGGGCGGGGAGCTGTTTTTT.

The CDR3 is CASSPLLAGVYNEQFF. CDR3 nucleotide sequence: TGTGCCAGCTCACCACTACTAGCGGGAGTCTACAATGAGCAGTTCTTC. The V gene is TRBV18, the J gene TRBJ2-1, with TRBD2 matching 11 bases. V lost 1 base to trimming and J lost 3 bases; unmatched junction nucleotides: 2. Germline-derived CDR1 and CDR2 are KGHSH and LQKENI. There are 16 residues in the CDR3. Variable domain in full (rest from reference TRBV18 and TRBJ2-1): NAGVMQNPRHLVRRRGQEARLRCSPMKGHSHVYWYRQLPEEGLKFMVYLQKENIIDESGMPKERFSAEFPKEGPSILRIQQVVRGDSAAYFCASSPLLAGVYNEQFFGPGTRLTVL.

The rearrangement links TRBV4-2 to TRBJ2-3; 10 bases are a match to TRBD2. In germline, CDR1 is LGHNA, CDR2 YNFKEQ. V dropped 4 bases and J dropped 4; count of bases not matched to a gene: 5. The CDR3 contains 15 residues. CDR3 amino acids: CASSLTGTSADTQYF. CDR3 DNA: TGTGCCAGCAGCCTAACCGGGACTAGCGCAGATACGCAGTATTTT.

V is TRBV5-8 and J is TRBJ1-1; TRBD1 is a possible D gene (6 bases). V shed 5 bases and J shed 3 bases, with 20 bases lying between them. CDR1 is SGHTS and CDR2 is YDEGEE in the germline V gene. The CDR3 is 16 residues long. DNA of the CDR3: TGTGCCAGCAGTCGAACTTGGGGGGCCCGGGACACTGAAGCTTTCTTT. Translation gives CASSRTWGARDTEAFF.

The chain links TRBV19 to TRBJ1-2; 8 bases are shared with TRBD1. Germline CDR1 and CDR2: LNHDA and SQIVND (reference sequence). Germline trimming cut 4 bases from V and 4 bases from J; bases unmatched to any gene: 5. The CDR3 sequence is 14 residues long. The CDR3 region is CASSNGQGLYGYTF. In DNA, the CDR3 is TGTGCCAGTAGTAACGGACAGGGACTCTATGGCTACACCTTC.

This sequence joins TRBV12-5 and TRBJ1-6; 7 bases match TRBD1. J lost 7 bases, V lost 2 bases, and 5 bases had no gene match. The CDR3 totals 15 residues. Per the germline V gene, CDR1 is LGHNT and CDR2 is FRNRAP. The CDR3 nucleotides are TGTGCTAGTGGTTTGCCGACAGGGCCGAATTCACCCCTCCACTTT. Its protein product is CASGLPTGPNSPLHF.

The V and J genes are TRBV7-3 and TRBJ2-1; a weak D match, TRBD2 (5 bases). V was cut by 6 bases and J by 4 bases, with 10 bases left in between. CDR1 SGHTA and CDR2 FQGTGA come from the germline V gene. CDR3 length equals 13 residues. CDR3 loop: CASRGSGYNEQFF. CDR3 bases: TGTGCCAGCAGAGGGTCGGGATACAATGAGCAGTTCTTC.

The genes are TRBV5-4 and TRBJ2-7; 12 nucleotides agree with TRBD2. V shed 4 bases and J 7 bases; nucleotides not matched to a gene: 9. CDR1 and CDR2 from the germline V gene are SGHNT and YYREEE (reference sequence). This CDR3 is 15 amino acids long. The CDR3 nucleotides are TGTGCCAGCAGCATTCTAGCGGGAGGGTTGAGGGAGCAGTACTTC. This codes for CASSILAGGLREQYF. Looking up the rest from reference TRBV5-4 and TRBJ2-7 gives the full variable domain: ETGVTQSPTHLIKTRGQQVTLRCSSQSGHNTVSWYQQALGQGPQFIFQYYREEENGRGNFPPRFSGLQFPNYSSELNVNALELDDSALYLCASSILAGGLREQYFGPGTRLTVT.

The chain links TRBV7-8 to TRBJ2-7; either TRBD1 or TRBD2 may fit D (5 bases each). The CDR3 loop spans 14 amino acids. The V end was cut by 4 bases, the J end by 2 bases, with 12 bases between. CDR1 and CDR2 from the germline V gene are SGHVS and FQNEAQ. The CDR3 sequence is CASSSSGGTYEQYF. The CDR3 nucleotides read TGTGCCAGCAGCTCCTCTGGGGGTACCTACGAGCAGTACTTC.

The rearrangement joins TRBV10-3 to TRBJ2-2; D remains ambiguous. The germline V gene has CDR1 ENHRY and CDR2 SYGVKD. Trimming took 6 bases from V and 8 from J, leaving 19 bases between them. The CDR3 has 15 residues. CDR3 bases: TGTGCCATCAGCAACCCCCAGGTGGGGAATGGGGAGCTGTTTTTT. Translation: CAISNPQVGNGELFF.

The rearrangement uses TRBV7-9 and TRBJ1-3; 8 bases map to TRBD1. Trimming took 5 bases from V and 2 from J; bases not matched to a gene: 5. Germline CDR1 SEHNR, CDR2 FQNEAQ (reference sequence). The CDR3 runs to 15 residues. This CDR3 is CASSGDRKAGNTIYF. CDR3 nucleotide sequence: TGTGCCAGCAGCGGGGACAGGAAAGCTGGAAACACCATATATTTT.